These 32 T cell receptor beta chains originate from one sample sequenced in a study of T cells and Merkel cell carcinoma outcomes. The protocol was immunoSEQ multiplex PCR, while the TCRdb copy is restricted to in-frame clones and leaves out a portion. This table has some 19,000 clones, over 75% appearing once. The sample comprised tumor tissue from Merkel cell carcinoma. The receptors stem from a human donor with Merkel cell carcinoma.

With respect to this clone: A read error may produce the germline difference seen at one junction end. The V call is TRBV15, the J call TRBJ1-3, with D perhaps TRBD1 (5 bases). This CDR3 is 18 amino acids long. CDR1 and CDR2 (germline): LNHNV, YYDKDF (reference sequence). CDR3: CATSRGSAGVSSGNTIYF. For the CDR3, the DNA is TGTGCCACCAGCAGAGGGTCGGCGGGGGTGAGCTCTGGAAACACTATATATTTT.

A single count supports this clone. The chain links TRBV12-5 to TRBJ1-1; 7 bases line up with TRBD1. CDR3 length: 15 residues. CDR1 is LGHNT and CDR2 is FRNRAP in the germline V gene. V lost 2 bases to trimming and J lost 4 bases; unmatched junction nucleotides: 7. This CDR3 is CASGLLTGERTEAFF. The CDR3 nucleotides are TGTGCTAGTGGTTTGTTAACAGGGGAGCGCACTGAAGCTTTCTTT.

Here the CDR3 reads CASSWGAGNTIYF. For the CDR3, the DNA is TGTGCCAGCTCTTGGGGGGCAGGAAACACCATATATTTT. The chain joins TRBV6-6 to TRBJ1-3; tentative D call: TRBD1 (6 bases). The CDR3 sequence is 13 residues long. Trimming stripped 8 bases from V and 4 bases from J, with 12 bases between. Germline CDR1 reads MNHNY; CDR2 reads SVGAGI (reference sequence).

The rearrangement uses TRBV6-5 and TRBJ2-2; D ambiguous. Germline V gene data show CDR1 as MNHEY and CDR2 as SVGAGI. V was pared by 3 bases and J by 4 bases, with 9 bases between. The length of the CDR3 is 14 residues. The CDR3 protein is CASSYRVGTGELFF. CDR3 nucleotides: TGTGCCAGCAGTTATCGGGTCGGCACCGGGGAGCTGTTTTTT.

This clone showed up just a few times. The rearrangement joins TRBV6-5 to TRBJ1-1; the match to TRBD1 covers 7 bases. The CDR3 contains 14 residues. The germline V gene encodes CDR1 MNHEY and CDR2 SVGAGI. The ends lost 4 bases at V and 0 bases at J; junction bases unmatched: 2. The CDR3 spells CASSWGQMNTEAFF. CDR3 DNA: TGTGCCAGCAGTTGGGGACAGATGAACACTGAAGCTTTCTTT.

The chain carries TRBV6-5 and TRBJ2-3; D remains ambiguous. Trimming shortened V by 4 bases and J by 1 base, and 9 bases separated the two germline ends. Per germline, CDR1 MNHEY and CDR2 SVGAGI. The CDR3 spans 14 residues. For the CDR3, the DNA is TGTGCCAGCAGTTCCATGGACGGCACAGATACGCAGTATTTT. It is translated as CASSSMDGTDTQYF.

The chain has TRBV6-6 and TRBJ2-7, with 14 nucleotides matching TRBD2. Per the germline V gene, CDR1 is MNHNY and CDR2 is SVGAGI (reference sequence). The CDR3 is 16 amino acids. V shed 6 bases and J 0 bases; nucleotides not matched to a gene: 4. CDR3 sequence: CASRGLAGADSYEQYF. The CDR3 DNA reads TGTGCCAGCAGGGGACTAGCGGGAGCCGACTCCTACGAGCAGTACTTC.

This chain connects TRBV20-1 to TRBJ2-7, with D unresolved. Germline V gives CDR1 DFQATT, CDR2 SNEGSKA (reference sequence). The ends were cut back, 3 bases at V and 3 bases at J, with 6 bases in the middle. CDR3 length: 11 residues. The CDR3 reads CSAREYYEQYF. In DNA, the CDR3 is TGCAGTGCTAGGGAGTACTACGAGCAGTACTTC.

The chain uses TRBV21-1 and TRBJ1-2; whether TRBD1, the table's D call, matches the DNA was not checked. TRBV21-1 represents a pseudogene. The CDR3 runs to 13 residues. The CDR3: CASGSDRNYGYTF. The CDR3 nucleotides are TGTGCCAGCGGATCGGACAGAAACTATGGCTACACCTTC.

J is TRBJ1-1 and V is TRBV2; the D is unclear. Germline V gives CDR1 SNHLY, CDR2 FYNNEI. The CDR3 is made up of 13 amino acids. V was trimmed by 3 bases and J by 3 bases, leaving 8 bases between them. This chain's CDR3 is CASSEGGYTEAFF. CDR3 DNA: TGTGCCAGCAGTGAGGGAGGATACACTGAAGCTTTCTTT.

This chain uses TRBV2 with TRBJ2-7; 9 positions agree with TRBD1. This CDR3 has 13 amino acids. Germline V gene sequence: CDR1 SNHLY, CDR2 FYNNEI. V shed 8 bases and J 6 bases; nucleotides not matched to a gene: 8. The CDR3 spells CASGDREDSEQYF. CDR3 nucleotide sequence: TGTGCCAGCGGGGACAGGGAGGATAGCGAGCAGTACTTC.

CDR3 region: CASSKRGLDREQYF. CDR3 nucleotides: TGTGCCAGCAGTAAGAGGGGGCTGGACAGGGAGCAGTACTTC. This chain links TRBV6-6 with TRBJ2-7; 7 nucleotides match TRBD1. V lost 5 bases, J lost 7 bases, and 11 bases stayed unmatched. The CDR3 sequence is 14 residues long. Germline V gene sequence: CDR1 MNHNY, CDR2 SVGAGI (reference sequence).

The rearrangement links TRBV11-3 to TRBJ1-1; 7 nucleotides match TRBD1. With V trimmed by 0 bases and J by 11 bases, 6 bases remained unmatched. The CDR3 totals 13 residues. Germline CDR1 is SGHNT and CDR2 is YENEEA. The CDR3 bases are TGTGCCAGCAGCTTAGATCTCAGGGGGATTGCTTTCTTT. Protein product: CASSLDLRGIAFF.

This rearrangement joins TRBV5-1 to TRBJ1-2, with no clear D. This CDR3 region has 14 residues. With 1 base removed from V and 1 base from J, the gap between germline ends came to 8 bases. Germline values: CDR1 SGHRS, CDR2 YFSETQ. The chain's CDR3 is CASSLNDRNYGYTF. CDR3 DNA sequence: TGCGCCAGCAGCTTGAACGACCGTAACTATGGCTACACCTTC.

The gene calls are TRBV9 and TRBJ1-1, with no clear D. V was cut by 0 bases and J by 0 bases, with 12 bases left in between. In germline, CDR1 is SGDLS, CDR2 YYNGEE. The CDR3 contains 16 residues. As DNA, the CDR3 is TGTGCCAGCAGCGTAGGACAACAGATCATGAACACTGAAGCTTTCTTT. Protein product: CASSVGQQIMNTEAFF.

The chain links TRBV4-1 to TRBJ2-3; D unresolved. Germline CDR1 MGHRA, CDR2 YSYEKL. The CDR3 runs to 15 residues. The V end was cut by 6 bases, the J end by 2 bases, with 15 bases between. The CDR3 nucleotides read TGCGCCAGCAGTCCTCGGAGCCCCCCCACAGATACGCAGTATTTT. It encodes CASSPRSPPTDTQYF.

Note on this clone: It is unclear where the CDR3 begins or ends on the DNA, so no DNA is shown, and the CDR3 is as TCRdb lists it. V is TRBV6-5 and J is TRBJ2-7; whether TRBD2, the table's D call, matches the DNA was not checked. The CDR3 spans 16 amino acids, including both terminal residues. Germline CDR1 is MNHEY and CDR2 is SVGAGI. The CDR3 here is CASSSSRSGRADEQYF.

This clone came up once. For the CDR3, the DNA is TGCGCCAGCAGTGAGGAGGGAATGACTGGCTACACCTTC. As protein: CASSEEGMTGYTF. This sequence joins TRBV10-2 and TRBJ1-2, with D uncertain. Trimming shortened V by 2 bases and J by 7 bases, and 11 bases separated the two germline ends. Germline CDR1 WSHSY, CDR2 SAAADI. The CDR3 contains 13 residues.

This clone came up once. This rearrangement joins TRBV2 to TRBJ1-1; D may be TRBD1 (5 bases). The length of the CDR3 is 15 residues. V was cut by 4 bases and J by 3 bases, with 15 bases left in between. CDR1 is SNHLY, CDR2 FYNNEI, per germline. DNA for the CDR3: TGTGCCAGCAGTGTGGCGACAGCGACCTACACTGAAGCTTTCTTT. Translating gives CASSVATATYTEAFF.

DNA of the CDR3: TGTGCCAGCAGAGACAGTATCAGCAGGGACACCATATATTTT. It specifies CASRDSISRDTIYF. The chain couples TRBV6-6 to TRBJ1-3, with D perhaps TRBD1 (5 bases). The germline V gene has CDR1 MNHNY and CDR2 SVGAGI (reference sequence). V lost 6 bases to trimming and J lost 8 bases, with 17 bases between them. This CDR3 is built from 14 residues.

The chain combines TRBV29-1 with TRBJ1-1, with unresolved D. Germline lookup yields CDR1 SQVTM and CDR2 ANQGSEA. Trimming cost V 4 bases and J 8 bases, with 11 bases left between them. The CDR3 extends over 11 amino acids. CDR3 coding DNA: TGCAGCGTTGTAGTGAAGGGAGAAGCTTTCTTT. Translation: CSVVVKGEAFF.

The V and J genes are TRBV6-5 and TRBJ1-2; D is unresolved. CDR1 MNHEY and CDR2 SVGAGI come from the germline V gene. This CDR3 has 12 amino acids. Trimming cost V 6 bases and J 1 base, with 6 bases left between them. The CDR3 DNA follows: TGTGCCAGCAGCTCACTTAACTATGGCTACACCTTC. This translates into CASSSLNYGYTF.

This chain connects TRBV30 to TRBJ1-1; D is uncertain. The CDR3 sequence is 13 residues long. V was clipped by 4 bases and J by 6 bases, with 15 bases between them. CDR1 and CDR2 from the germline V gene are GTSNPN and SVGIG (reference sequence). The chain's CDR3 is CAWNRREGSEAFF. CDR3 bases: TGTGCCTGGAACCGTAGGGAGGGTTCTGAAGCTTTCTTT.

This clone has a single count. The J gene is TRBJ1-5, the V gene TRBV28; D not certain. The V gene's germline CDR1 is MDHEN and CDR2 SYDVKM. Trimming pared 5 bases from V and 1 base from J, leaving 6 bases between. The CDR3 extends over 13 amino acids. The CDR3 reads CASSPWSNQPQHF. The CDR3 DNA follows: TGTGCCAGCAGTCCCTGGAGCAATCAGCCCCAGCATTTT. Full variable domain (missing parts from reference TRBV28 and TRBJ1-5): DVKVTQSSRYLVKRTGEKVFLECVQDMDHENMFWYRQDPGLGLRLIYFSYDVKMKEKGDIPEGYSVSREKKERFSLILESASTNQTSMYLCASSPWSNQPQHFGDGTRLSIL.

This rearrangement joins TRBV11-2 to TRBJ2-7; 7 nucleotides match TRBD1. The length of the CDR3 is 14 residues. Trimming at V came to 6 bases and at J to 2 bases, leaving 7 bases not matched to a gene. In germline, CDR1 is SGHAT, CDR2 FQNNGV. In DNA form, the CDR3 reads TGTGCCAGCAGACGTACAGGGGTTCCCTACGAGCAGTACTTC. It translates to CASRRTGVPYEQYF.

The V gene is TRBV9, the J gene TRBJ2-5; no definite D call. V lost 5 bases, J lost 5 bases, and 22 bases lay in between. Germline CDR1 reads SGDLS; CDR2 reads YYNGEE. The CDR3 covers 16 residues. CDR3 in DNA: TGTGCCAGCAGTCTCTCGGGTAGCCTGGCGATGGAGACCCAGTACTTC. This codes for CASSLSGSLAMETQYF.

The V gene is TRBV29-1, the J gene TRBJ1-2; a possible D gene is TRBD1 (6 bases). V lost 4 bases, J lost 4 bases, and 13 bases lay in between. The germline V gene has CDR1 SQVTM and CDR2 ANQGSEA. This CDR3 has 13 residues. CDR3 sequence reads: CSVVGGESYGYTF. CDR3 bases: TGCAGCGTTGTAGGGGGAGAGAGCTATGGCTACACCTTC.

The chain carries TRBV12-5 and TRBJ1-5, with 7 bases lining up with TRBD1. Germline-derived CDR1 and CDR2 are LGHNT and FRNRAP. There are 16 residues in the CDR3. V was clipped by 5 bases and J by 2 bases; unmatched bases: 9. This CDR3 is CASGGGDSNRNQPQHF. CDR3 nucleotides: TGTGCTAGTGGTGGGGGGGACAGCAATCGCAATCAGCCCCAGCATTTT.

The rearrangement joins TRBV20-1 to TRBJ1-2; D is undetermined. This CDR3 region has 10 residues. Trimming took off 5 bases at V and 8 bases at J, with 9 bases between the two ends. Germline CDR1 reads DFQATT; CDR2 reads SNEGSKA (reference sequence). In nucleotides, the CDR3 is TGCAGTGCTTCTCAGTACGGCTACACCTTC. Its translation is CSASQYGYTF.

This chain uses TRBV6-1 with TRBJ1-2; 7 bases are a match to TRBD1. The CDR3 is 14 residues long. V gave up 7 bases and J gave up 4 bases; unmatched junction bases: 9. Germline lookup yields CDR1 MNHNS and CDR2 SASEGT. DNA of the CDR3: TGTGCCAGCACACCCGGGACAGACGTCTATGGCTACACCTTC. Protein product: CASTPGTDVYGYTF.

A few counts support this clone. The CDR3 region is CASSTRGAIFETQYF. CDR3 DNA: TGTGCCAGTAGTACAAGGGGGGCAATATTTGAGACCCAGTACTTC. This rearrangement joins TRBV19 to TRBJ2-5; D might be TRBD1 or TRBD2, each matching 6 bases. Germline V gives CDR1 LNHDA, CDR2 SQIVND (reference sequence). Deletions cut 4 bases from V and 5 bases from J, with 17 bases between. This CDR3 contains 15 residues. The full variable domain, its missing parts supplied by reference TRBV19 and TRBJ2-5, is DGGITQSPKYLFRKEGQNVTLSCEQNLNHDAMYWYRQDPGQGLRLIYYSQIVNDFQKGDIAEGYSVSREKKESFPLTVTSAQKNPTAFYLCASSTRGAIFETQYFGPGTRLLVL.

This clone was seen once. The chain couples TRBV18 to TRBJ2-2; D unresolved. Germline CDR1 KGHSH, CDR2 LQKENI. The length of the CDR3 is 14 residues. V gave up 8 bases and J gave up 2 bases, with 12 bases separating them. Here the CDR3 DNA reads TGTGCCAGCACGACCCGGCGAAACACCGGGGAGCTGTTTTTT. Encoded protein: CASTTRRNTGELFF. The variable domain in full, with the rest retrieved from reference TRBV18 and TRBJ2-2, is NAGVMQNPRHLVRRRGQEARLRCSPMKGHSHVYWYRQLPEEGLKFMVYLQKENIIDESGMPKERFSAEFPKEGPSILRIQQVVRGDSAAYFCASTTRRNTGELFFGEGSRLTVL.